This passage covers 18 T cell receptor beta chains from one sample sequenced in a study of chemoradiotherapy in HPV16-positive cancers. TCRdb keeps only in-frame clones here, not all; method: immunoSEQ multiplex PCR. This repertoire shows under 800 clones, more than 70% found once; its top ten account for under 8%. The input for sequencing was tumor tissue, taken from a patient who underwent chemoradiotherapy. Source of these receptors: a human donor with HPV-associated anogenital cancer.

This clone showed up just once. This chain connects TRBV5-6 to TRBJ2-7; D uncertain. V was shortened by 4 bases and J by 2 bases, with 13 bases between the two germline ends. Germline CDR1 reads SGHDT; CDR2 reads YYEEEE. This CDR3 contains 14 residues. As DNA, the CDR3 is TGTGCCAGCAGCCAACCCGAGAGGCCCTACGAGCAGTACTTC. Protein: CASSQPERPYEQYF.

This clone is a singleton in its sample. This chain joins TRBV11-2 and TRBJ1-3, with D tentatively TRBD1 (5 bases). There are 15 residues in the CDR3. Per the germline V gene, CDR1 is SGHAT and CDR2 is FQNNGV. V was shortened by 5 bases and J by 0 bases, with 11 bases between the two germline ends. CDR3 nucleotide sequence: TGTGCCAGCAGCCCGGACGGACACTCTGGAAACACCATATATTTT. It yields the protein CASSPDGHSGNTIYF.

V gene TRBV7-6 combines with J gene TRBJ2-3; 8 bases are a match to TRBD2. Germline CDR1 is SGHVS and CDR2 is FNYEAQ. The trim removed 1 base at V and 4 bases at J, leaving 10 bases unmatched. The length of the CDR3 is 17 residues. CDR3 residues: CASSLGVAGRSSDTQYF. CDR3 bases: TGTGCCAGCAGCTTAGGTGTAGCGGGGCGCTCCTCAGATACGCAGTATTTT.

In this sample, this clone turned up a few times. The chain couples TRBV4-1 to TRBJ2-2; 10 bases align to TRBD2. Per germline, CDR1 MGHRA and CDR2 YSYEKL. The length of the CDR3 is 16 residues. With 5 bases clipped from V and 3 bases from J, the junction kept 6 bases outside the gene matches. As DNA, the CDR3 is TGCGCCAGCAGCGCTAGCGGGAGTCGGTACACCGGGGAGCTGTTTTTT. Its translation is CASSASGSRYTGELFF.

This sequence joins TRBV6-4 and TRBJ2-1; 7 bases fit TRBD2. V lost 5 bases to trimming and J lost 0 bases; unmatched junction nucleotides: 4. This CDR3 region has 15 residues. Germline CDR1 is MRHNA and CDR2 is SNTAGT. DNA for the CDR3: TGTGCCAGCAGTCCGAGCGGGACCTCCTACAATGAGCAGTTCTTC. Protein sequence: CASSPSGTSYNEQFF.

CDR3 sequence reads: CASSPGHLNTEAFF. In DNA, the CDR3 is TGCGCCAGCAGCCCGGGGCACTTGAACACTGAAGCTTTCTTT. V and J are TRBV5-1 and TRBJ1-1; D is possibly TRBD1 (5 bases). The CDR3 consists of 14 residues. Trimming removed 4 bases from V and 0 bases from J, with 10 bases in between. Germline V gene sequence: CDR1 SGHRS, CDR2 YFSETQ.

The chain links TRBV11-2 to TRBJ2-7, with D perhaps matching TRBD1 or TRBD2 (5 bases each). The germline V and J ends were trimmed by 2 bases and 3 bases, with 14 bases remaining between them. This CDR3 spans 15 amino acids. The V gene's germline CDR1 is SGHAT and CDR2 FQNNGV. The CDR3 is CASSLRPGASYEQYF. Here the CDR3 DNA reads TGTGCCAGCAGCTTACGCCCCGGGGCAAGCTACGAGCAGTACTTC.

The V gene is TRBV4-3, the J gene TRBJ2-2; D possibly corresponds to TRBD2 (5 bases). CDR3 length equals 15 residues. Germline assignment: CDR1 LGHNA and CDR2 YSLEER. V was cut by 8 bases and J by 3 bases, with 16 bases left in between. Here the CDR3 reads CASREGKRDTGELFF. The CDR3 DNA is TGCGCCAGCCGGGAAGGGAAGAGAGACACCGGGGAGCTGTTTTTT.

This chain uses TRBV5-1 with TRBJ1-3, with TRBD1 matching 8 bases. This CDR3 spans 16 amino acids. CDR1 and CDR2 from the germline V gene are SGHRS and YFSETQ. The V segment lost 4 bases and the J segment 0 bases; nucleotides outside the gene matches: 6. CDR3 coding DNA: TGCGCCAGCAGCGTTGGACAGGGCGGCTCTGGAAACACCATATATTTT. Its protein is CASSVGQGGSGNTIYF.

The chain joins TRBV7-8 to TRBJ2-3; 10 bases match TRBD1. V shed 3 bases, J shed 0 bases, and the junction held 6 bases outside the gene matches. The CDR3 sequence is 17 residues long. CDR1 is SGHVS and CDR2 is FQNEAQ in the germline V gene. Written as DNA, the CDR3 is TGTGCCAGCAGCTTGGGACAGGGGCTAACTAGCACAGATACGCAGTATTTT. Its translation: CASSLGQGLTSTDTQYF.

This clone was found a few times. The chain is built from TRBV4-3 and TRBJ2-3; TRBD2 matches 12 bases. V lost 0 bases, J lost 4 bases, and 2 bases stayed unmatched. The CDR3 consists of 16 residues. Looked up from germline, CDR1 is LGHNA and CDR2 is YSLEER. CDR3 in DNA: TGCGCCAGCAGCCAAGATCTAGCGGGGGGGCCAGATACGCAGTATTTT. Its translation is CASSQDLAGGPDTQYF.

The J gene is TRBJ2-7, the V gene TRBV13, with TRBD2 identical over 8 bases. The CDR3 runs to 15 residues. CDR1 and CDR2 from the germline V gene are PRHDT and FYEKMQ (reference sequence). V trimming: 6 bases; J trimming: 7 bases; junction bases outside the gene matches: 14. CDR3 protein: CASSSPGLGVLEQYF. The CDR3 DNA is TGTGCCAGCAGTTCACCGGGACTAGGAGTTCTGGAGCAGTACTTC.

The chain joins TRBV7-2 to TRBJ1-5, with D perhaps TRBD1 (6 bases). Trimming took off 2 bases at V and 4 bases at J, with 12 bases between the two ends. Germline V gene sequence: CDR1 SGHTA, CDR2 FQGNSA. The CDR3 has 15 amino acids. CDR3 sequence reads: CASSLHSDRNQPQHF. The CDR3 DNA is TGTGCCAGCAGCTTACACTCGGACAGAAATCAGCCCCAGCATTTT.

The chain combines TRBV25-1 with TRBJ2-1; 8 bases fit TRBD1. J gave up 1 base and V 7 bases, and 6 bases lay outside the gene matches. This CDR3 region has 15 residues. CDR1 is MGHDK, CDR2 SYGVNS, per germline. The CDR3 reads CASTPGTGSYNEQFF. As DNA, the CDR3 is TGTGCCAGCACTCCCGGGACAGGTTCCTACAATGAGCAGTTCTTC. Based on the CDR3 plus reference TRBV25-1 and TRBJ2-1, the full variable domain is EADIYQTPRYLVIGTGKKITLECSQTMGHDKMYWYQQDPGMELHLIHYSYGVNSTEKGDLSSESTVSRIRTEHFPLTLESARPSHTSQYLCASTPGTGSYNEQFFGPGTRLTVL.

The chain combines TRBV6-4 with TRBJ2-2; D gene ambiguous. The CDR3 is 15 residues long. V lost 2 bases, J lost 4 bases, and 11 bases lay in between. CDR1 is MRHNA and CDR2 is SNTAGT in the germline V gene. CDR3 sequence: CASSDLSGGTGELFF. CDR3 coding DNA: TGTGCCAGCAGTGACCTCTCAGGTGGCACCGGGGAGCTGTTTTTT.

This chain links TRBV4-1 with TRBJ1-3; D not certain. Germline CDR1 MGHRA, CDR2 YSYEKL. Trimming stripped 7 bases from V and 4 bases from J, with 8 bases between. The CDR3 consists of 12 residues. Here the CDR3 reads CASMGNGNTIYF. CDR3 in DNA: TGCGCCAGCATGGGGAACGGAAACACCATATATTTT.

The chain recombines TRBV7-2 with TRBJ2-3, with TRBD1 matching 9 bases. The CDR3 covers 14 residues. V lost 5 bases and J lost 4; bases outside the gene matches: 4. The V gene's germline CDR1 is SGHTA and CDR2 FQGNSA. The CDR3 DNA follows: TGTGCCAGCAGCGCCCGACAGGGGGCAGATACGCAGTATTTT. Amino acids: CASSARQGADTQYF.

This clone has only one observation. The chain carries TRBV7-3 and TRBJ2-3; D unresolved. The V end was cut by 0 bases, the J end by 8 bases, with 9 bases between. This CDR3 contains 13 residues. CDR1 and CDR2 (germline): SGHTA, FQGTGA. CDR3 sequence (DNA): TGTGCCAGCAGCTTAACCGCTACTGGTACGCAGTATTTT. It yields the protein CASSLTATGTQYF.